This T cell receptor (beta chain) comes out of a study of OX40 agonist ivuxolimab in advanced cancers. Study background: Patients with prior anti-PD-1, anti-PD-L1 or anti-CTLA-4 therapy were eligible; less than 50% had some. Partial responses were observed in three patients, of whom one had hepatocellular carcinoma and two had cutaneous melanoma.

With regard to this clone: The antigen is undetermined.

Prior autoimmune disease or systemic immunosuppression barred patients. Whole-study findings and limits: In general, CD8+ T cells held more expanded clones than CD4+ did, on average.

Only in-frame clones appear in the TCRdb table, and some are missing; sequencing was by immunoSEQ multiplex PCR. The profile shows about 32,000 clones, just over 90% of them singletons. This sequence was found in an adult with an advanced solid tumor such as melanoma, head and neck, liver or kidney cancer. Sequencing was performed on CD4+ or CD8+ T cells sorted from blood, taken in a trial of the OX40 agonist ivuxolimab.

The chain's CDR3 is CASSPYRDSQETQYF. CDR3 nucleotide sequence: TGCGCCAGCAGCCCTTACAGGGACAGTCAAGAGACCCAGTACTTC. V usage is TRBV4-1 and J usage is TRBJ2-5; 7 bases align to TRBD1. V lost 4 bases to trimming and J lost 2 bases; unmatched junction nucleotides: 7. Germline loops: CDR1 MGHRA, CDR2 YSYEKL. The CDR3 runs to 15 residues.